This entry describes one T cell receptor (beta chain). The sample originates from a study of blood T cell repertoires in COVID-19. Study-wide context: Acute and convalescent COVID-19 specimens originated in the United States, Italy and Spain. Sample material is recorded as cDNA or gDNA derived from T cells, B-cell-depleted T cells, or PBMCs.

Per the original data handling: Estimation of nucleated cell counts was performed using reference gene primer amplification. TCRdb keeps only in-frame clones here, not all; method: immunoSEQ multiplex PCR. V and J calls and clone size are copied from that table; D and trimming were computed from the DNA. The profile shows a few hundred thousand clones, 65% to 90% of them singletons. V was pared by 5 bases and J by 6 bases, with 14 bases between. CDR3 length equals 14 residues. CDR1 and CDR2 from the germline V gene are SGHRS and YFSETQ. This chain connects TRBV5-1 to TRBJ2-2, with a weak D call TRBD2 (7 bases). Sequences were obtained from peripheral blood. The clonotype originates from a human donor in a cohort sampled during active COVID-19. CDR3 DNA sequence: TGCGCCAGCAGTTGGGGGGGCGCGGCCGGGGAGCTGTTTTTT. This sequence encodes CASSWGGAAGELFF.